The entry below gives a single T cell receptor beta chain sequence along with its context. As yet, its antigen is unknown. This record comes from a study of T cell responses to AZD1222 COVID-19 vaccine. General study points: Of the AZD1222 recipients, only 5 to 7 were seropositive at baseline. Females outnumbered males among donors, who were mostly white British; clonal diversity was possibly underestimated. CD4 TCRs linked to vaccination spanned spike, dominating at 160-218 and 743-854.

Only in-frame clones appear in the TCRdb table, and some are missing; sequencing was by immunoSEQ multiplex PCR. The table has about 130,000 clones, roughly 92% seen once; the top ten hold about 1.1%. This TCR was recovered from an adult who received the AZD1222 COVID-19 vaccine. This specimen was peripheral blood, taken 28 days after the second AZD1222 dose.

CDR3 sequence: CASSVGLRSSEQYF. The CDR3 DNA sequence: TGTGCCAGCAGCGTAGGACTCAGAAGTTCCGAGCAGTACTTC. The chain combines TRBV9 with TRBJ2-7; the D is unclear. The CDR3 contains 14 residues. The ends were cut back, 0 bases at V and 6 bases at J, with 13 bases in the middle. Germline V gives CDR1 SGDLS, CDR2 YYNGEE.